The 10 T cell receptor beta chains in this list originate from one sample, sequenced in a study of cytomegalovirus exposure and HLA in healthy donors (dated 2017 in TCRdb). The library was generated by the immunoSEQ multiplex PCR assay. The table comes from immuneACCESS by way of TCRdb, which keeps in-frame sequences with V and J called. Part of the clones is missing from these tables; in studies checked, under half for an unresolved V gene and the rest for unknown reasons. The sample has 200,000 to 250,000 clones on record, approximately 80% of them singletons. The ten most abundant clones make up about 14% of the sample. Sequenced sample: PBMCs. These receptor sequences come from a woman aged 25 to 39 in good health and CMV-seropositive.

The rearrangement links TRBV5-4 to TRBJ2-7; a possible D gene is TRBD1 (5 bases). V gave up 4 bases and J gave up 3 bases, with 20 bases separating them. The CDR3 covers 16 residues. The germline gives CDR1 SGHNT, CDR2 YYREEE (reference sequence). CDR3 nucleotides: TGTGCCAGCAGCCTGAAAAGGGGCGGAGAACTCTACGAGCAGTACTTC. Amino acids: CASSLKRGGELYEQYF.

For the CDR3, the DNA is TGTGCCAGCAGAAGAACCGGGACAGGGGACTACGAGCAGTACTTC. This codes for CASRRTGTGDYEQYF. V usage is TRBV6-5 and J usage is TRBJ2-7, with 10 bases matching TRBD1. CDR3 length equals 15 residues. The junction had 8 bases not matched to a gene; V was cut back by 6 bases and J by 3 bases. In germline, CDR1 is MNHEY, CDR2 SVGAGI.

The chain joins TRBV7-6 to TRBJ1-2, with D uncertain. Germline V gene lookup returns CDR1 SGHVS and CDR2 FNYEAQ. This CDR3 comprises 13 residues. V lost 2 bases and J lost 8, with 12 bases in between. In DNA, the CDR3 is TGTGCCAGCAGCTTAAACTTGTCCGTCGGCTACACCTTC. Its protein product is CASSLNLSVGYTF.

The chain combines TRBV6-1 with TRBJ1-4, with D unresolved. Germline V gene sequence: CDR1 MNHNS, CDR2 SASEGT. Trimming pared 3 bases from V and 0 bases from J, leaving 11 bases between. This CDR3 has 16 residues. CDR3: CASSELAETTNEKLFF. In DNA form, the CDR3 reads TGTGCCAGCAGTGAGTTGGCGGAAACAACTAATGAAAAACTGTTTTTT.

The chain is built from TRBV6-5 and TRBJ1-2, with D maybe TRBD1 (5 bases). The CDR3 covers 13 residues. Germline values: CDR1 MNHEY, CDR2 SVGAGI. V was trimmed by 5 bases and J by 9 bases, leaving 16 bases between them. CDR3: CASSTSGGVRYTF. In DNA, the CDR3 is TGTGCCAGCAGTACCAGTGGAGGGGTGCGCTACACCTTC.

The CDR3 is CASSAYSNPNYGYTF. In nucleotides, the CDR3 is TGTGCCAGCAGTGCCTACAGCAACCCCAACTATGGCTACACCTTC. V and J are TRBV6-1 and TRBJ1-2; no clear D gene. V was trimmed by 4 bases and J by 2 bases, leaving 14 bases between them. The CDR3 sequence is 15 residues long. From germline, CDR1 is MNHNS and CDR2 SASEGT.

The gene calls are TRBV4-3 and TRBJ2-7, with TRBD2 as a possible D gene (5 bases). The ends were cut back, 1 base at V and 3 bases at J, with 13 bases in the middle. The CDR3 consists of 15 residues. Germline loops: CDR1 LGHNA, CDR2 YSLEER. This CDR3 reads CASSQAEGLVYEQYF. In nucleotides, the CDR3 is TGCGCCAGCAGCCAAGCTGAGGGTCTGGTCTACGAGCAGTACTTC.

V usage is TRBV30 and J usage is TRBJ2-1; possibly TRBD1 or TRBD2 for D (5 bases each). CDR3 length: 13 residues. Germline-derived CDR1 and CDR2 are GTSNPN and SVGIG (reference sequence). Between the trimmed V and J ends, which lost 4 bases and 2 bases, there was a span of 9 bases. CDR3 protein: CAWNRGPYNEQFF. Written as DNA, the CDR3 is TGTGCCTGGAATCGGGGCCCCTACAATGAGCAGTTCTTC. The whole variable domain, remainder taken from reference TRBV30 and TRBJ2-1, is SQTIHQWPATLVQPVGSPLSLECTVEGTSNPNLYWYRQAAGRGLQLLFYSVGIGQISSEVPQNLSASRPQDRQFILSSKKLLLSDSGFYLCAWNRGPYNEQFFGPGTRLTVL.

The rearrangement uses TRBV7-9 and TRBJ2-5, with unresolved D. V was shortened by 1 base and J by 2 bases, with 11 bases between the two germline ends. The CDR3 is 15 residues long. Germline-derived CDR1 and CDR2 are SEHNR and FQNEAQ (reference sequence). CDR3 bases: TGTGCCAGCAGCTTAGTGCAGCTAGTTCAAGAGACCCAGTACTTC. Amino acid sequence: CASSLVQLVQETQYF.

The rearrangement uses TRBV5-6 and TRBJ2-7, with D maybe TRBD1 (6 bases). The CDR3 contains 14 residues. Between the trimmed V and J ends, which lost 3 bases and 1 base, there was a span of 11 bases. The V gene's germline CDR1 is SGHDT and CDR2 YYEEEE. Here the CDR3 DNA reads TGTGCCAGCAGCTGGGGGCTCGGGTCCTACGAGCAGTACTTC. Amino acids: CASSWGLGSYEQYF.